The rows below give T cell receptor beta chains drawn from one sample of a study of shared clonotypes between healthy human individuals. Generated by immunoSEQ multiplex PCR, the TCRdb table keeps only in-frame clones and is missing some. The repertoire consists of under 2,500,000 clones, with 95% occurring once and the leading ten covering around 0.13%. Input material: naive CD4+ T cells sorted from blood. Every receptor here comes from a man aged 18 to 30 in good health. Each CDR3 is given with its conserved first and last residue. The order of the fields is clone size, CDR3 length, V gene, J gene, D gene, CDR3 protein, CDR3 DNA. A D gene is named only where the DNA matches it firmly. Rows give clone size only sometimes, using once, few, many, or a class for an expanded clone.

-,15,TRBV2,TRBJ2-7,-,CASSYYRDGIYEQYF,TGTGCCAGCAGCTACTACCGGGACGGGATCTACGAGCAGTACTTC
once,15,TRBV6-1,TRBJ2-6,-,CASSEGRAGANVLTF,TGTGCCAGCAGTGAAGGGAGAGCTGGGGCCAACGTCCTGACTTTC
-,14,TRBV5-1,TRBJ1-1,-,CASSSQGLRTEAFF,TGCGCCAGCAGCTCCCAGGGTCTTCGCACTGAAGCTTTCTTT
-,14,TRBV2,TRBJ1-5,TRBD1,CASSGQGANQPQHF,TGTGCCAGCAGTGGACAGGGGGCCAATCAGCCCCAGCATTTT
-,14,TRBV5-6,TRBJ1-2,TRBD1,CASSSDRGRYGYTF,TGTGCCAGCAGCTCAGACAGGGGACGCTATGGCTACACCTTC
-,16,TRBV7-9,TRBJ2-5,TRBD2,CASSPGLAGGQETQYF,TGTGCCAGCAGCCCGGGACTAGCGGGAGGGCAAGAGACCCAGTACTTC
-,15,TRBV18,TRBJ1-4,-,CASSPRGSTNEKLFF,TGTGCCAGCTCACCACGAGGGTCAACTAATGAAAAACTGTTTTTT
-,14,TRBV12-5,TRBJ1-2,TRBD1,CASGLTGGNYGYTF,TGTGCTAGTGGTTTGACAGGGGGTAACTATGGCTACACCTTC
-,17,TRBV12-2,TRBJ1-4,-,CASRLGGTVKGNEKLFF,TGTGCAAGTCGCTTAGGAGGGACAGTCAAAGGTAATGAAAAACTGTTTTTT
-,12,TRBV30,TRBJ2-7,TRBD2,CACSGGPREQYF,TGTGCCTGTTCGGGAGGGCCGCGGGAGCAGTACTTC
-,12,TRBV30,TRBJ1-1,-,CARGQGNTEAFF,TGTGCCCGGGGGCAGGGTAACACTGAAGCTTTCTTT
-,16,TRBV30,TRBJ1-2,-,CAWRGGAEDTLYGYTF,TGTGCCTGGAGGGGAGGGGCAGAGGATACCCTCTATGGCTACACCTTC
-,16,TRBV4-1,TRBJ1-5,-,CASSQDSGPISGAQHF,TGCGCCAGCAGCCAAGATAGTGGTCCGATTAGCGGGGCCCAGCATTTT
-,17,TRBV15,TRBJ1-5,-,CATSRDRGRGVNQPQHF,TGTGCCACCAGCAGAGATCGAGGCAGGGGCGTCAATCAGCCCCAGCATTTT
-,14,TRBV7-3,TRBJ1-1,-,CASRGGQLNTEAFF,TGTGCCAGCAGGGGTGGACAGTTGAACACTGAAGCTTTCTTT
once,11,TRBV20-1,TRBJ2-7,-,CSAMVSYEQYF,TGCAGTGCTATGGTCTCCTACGAGCAGTACTTC
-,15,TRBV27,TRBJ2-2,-,CASSRSRGLTGELFF,TGTGCCAGCAGCAGATCGCGGGGACTGACCGGGGAGCTGTTTTTT
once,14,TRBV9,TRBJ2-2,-,CASSVGRGTGELFF,TGTGCCAGCAGCGTAGGCAGGGGCACCGGGGAGCTGTTTTTT
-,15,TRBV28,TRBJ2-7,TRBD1,CASSPGGTATYEQYF,TGTGCCAGCAGTCCCGGTGGGACAGCAACCTACGAGCAGTACTTC
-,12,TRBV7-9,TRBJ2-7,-,CASSAEGGEQYF,TGTGCCAGCAGCGCAGAGGGGGGCGAGCAGTACTTC
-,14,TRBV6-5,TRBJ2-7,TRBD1,CASSSGQVVSEQYF,TGTGCCAGCAGTTCAGGACAGGTGGTCTCCGAGCAGTACTTC
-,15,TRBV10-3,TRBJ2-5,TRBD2,CAISDQAGAGETQYF,TGTGCCATCAGTGATCAAGCGGGAGCGGGAGAGACCCAGTACTTC
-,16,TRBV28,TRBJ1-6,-,CASILQGSSYNSPLHF,TGTGCCAGCATCCTTCAGGGTTCCTCCTATAATTCACCCCTCCACTTT
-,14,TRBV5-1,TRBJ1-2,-,CASSLDGQGGGYTF,TGCGCCAGCAGCTTGGACGGGCAGGGTGGAGGCTACACCTTC
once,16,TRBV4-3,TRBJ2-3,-,CASSQDSSANTDTQYF,TGCGCCAGCAGCCAAGACTCTAGCGCTAACACAGATACGCAGTATTTT
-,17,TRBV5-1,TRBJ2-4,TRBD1,CASSLAGTGGLGNIQYF,TGCGCCAGCAGCTTGGCCGGGACAGGGGGCTTGGGAAACATTCAGTACTTC
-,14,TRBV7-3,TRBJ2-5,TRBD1,CASSPTGQLETQYF,TGTGCCAGCAGCCCAACGGGACAGCTCGAGACCCAGTACTTC
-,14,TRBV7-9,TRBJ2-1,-,CASSLLVAYNEQFF,TGTGCCAGCAGCTTACTGGTCGCCTACAATGAGCAGTTCTTC
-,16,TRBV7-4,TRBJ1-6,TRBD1,CASSLQGAFYNSPLHF,TGTGCCAGCAGCTTGCAGGGGGCATTTTATAATTCACCCCTCCACTTT
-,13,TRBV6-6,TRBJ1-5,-,CAASIVSNQPQHF,TGTGCCGCAAGCATTGTAAGCAATCAGCCCCAGCATTTT
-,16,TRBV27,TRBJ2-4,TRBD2,CASSPGREGRRNIQYF,TGTGCCAGCAGCCCCGGGCGGGAGGGCCGTAGAAACATTCAGTACTTC
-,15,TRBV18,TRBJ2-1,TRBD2,CASQLAGTLYNEQFF,TGTGCCAGCCAGTTAGCGGGGACCCTCTACAATGAGCAGTTCTTC
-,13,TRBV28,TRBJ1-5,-,CASSFGSNQPQHF,TGTGCCAGCAGTTTCGGTAGCAATCAGCCCCAGCATTTT
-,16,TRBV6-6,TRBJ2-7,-,CASSLRPGRADYEQYF,TGTGCCAGCAGTCTCCGGCCAGGCCGAGCCGACTACGAGCAGTACTTC
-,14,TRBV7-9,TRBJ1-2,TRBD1,CASSPRDSNYGYTF,TGTGCCAGCAGCCCACGGGACAGCAACTATGGCTACACCTTC
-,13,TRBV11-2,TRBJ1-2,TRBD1,CASSTRTGYGYTF,TGTGCCAGCAGCACACGGACAGGGTATGGCTACACCTTC
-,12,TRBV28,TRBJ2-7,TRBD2,CASRLAGYEQYF,TGTGCCAGCCGGCTAGCGGGCTACGAGCAGTACTTC
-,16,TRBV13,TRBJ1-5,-,CASSFSGLASNQPQHF,TGTGCCAGCAGCTTTTCAGGGTTGGCTAGCAATCAGCCCCAGCATTTT
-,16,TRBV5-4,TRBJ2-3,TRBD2,CASSLKRESITDTQYF,TGTGCCAGCAGCCTCAAGCGGGAGAGCATCACAGATACGCAGTATTTT
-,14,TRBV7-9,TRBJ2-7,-,CASSSRGSPGEQYF,TGTGCCAGCAGCTCCCGAGGGAGTCCGGGGGAGCAGTACTTC
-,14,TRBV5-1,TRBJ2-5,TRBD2,CASSLGAGVETQYF,TGCGCCAGCAGCTTGGGAGCGGGGGTAGAGACCCAGTACTTC
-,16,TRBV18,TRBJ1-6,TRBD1,CASSPAGQVGNSPLHF,TGTGCCAGCTCACCGGCTGGACAGGTGGGGAATTCACCCCTCCACTTT
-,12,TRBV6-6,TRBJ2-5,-,CASSYSLETQYF,TGTGCCAGCAGTTACTCTTTGGAGACCCAGTACTTC
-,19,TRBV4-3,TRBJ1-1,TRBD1,CASSHARGLTGAGETEAFF,TGCGCCAGCAGCCATGCCCGAGGTCTGACAGGGGCTGGAGAGACTGAAGCTTTCTTT